This passage covers 23 T cell receptor beta chains from one sample sequenced in a study of low-dose radiotherapy and immunotherapy resistance in tumors. cDNA synthesis used a TRAV/TRBV-specific primer set for both chains. PCR amplification of the TCRs was performed with Phusion for 20 PCR cycles, and it relied on a constant-region primer together with a V-primer adapter. Each CDR3 protein gets one entry after TCRdb re-called the reads with MiXCR. The sample carries approximately 11,000 distinct CDR3 sequences, around half recorded once. The origin of the receptors is a human donor with advanced metastatic prostate, ovarian, gallbladder or colorectal cancer (not recorded which). This table probably holds off-target reads from a library built for another chain.

This chain links TRBV6-1 with TRBJ2-7; D is ambiguous. Trimming stripped 10 bases from V and 3 bases from J, with 16 bases between. This CDR3 comprises 13 residues. Germline-derived CDR1 and CDR2 are MNHNS and SASEGT. Written as DNA, the CDR3 is TGTGCCATCACTCGAGGTCCAAACTACGAGCAGTACTTC. It codes for CAITRGPNYEQYF.

The sample holds a few counts of this clonotype. This rearrangement joins TRBV7-3 to TRBJ1-6; D may be TRBD1 (6 bases). V shed 2 bases and J shed 9 bases, with 11 bases lying between them. CDR3 length: 14 residues. CDR1 SGHTA and CDR2 FQGTGA come from the germline V gene. The DNA of the CDR3 is TGTGCCAGCAGCTTAGGGGGCGCGGGTTCACCCCTCCACTTT. This sequence encodes CASSLGGAGSPLHF.

The V gene is TRBV19, the J gene TRBJ1-1, with a possible D match to TRBD1 (5 bases). The V and J ends lost 7 bases and 6 bases respectively, with 24 bases between them. The CDR3 is made up of 16 amino acids. Germline CDR1 LNHDA, CDR2 SQIVND (reference sequence). CDR3 nucleotide sequence: TGTGCCAGTACCTCCGCGGGACTCCGAGTTTCCGCTGAAGCTTTCTTT. Protein product: CASTSAGLRVSAEAFF.

V gene TRBV29-1 combines with J gene TRBJ1-2; TRBD1 might be the D (6 bases). Looked up from germline, CDR1 is SQVTM and CDR2 is ANQGSEA. V dropped 2 bases and J dropped 4 bases, with 14 bases sitting between them. CDR3 length: 14 amino acids. CDR3 region: CSVETTGTPYGYTF. DNA of the CDR3: TGCAGCGTTGAAACAACCGGGACACCCTATGGCTACACCTTC.

This clonotype was observed once. The CDR3 DNA reads TGCAGCGTTGGGGGACTAGCGGCTAGCTCCTACGAGCAGTACTTC. It translates to CSVGGLAASSYEQYF. J is TRBJ2-7 and V is TRBV29-1; 11 bases match TRBD2. In germline, CDR1 is SQVTM, CDR2 ANQGSEA. This CDR3 has 15 amino acids. Unmatched junction bases numbered 5, after V lost 4 bases and J lost 0 bases.

There are a few counts of this clonotype. The chain joins TRBV30 to TRBJ2-1; 8 bases agree with TRBD2. Germline lookup yields CDR1 GTSNPN and CDR2 SVGIG (reference sequence). This CDR3 region has 14 residues. J lost 5 bases, V lost 5 bases, and 8 bases had no gene match. Written as DNA, the CDR3 is TGTGCCTGGGAGACTAGCGCGACGCACAATGAGCAGTTCTTC. Protein sequence: CAWETSATHNEQFF.

In its sample, this clonotype was seen a few times. V gene TRBV19 combines with J gene TRBJ1-5; 7 positions match TRBD1. The CDR3 has 14 residues. Germline values: CDR1 LNHDA, CDR2 SQIVND (reference sequence). V lost 7 bases and J lost 7; bases outside the gene matches: 10. The CDR3 protein is CASTSNRGKQPQHF. CDR3 in DNA: TGTGCCAGTACCTCTAACAGGGGAAAACAGCCCCAGCATTTT.

The V call is TRBV29-1, the J call TRBJ1-3; D remains unclear. Germline CDR1 SQVTM, CDR2 ANQGSEA. V was trimmed by 4 bases and J by 0 bases, leaving 4 bases between them. The CDR3 extends over 12 amino acids. The CDR3 DNA sequence: TGCAGCGTTGGGGGCTCTGGAAACACCATATATTTT. It specifies CSVGGSGNTIYF. Complete variable domain (other parts from reference TRBV29-1 and TRBJ1-3): SAVISQKPSRDICQRGTSLTIQCQVDSQVTMMFWYRQQPGQSLTLIATANQGSEATYESGFVIDKFPISRPNLTFSTLTVSNMSPEDSSIYLCSVGGSGNTIYFGEGSWLTVV.

The V gene is TRBV3-1, the J gene TRBJ1-1; 8 nucleotides line up with TRBD1. Trimming removed 4 bases from V and 8 bases from J; junction bases left unmatched: 3. Germline-derived CDR1 and CDR2 are LGHDT and YNNKEL (reference sequence). This CDR3 comprises 12 residues. The CDR3 DNA is TGTGCCAGCAGCCCTCGGACAGGGGAAGCTTTCTTT. As protein: CASSPRTGEAFF.

The J gene is TRBJ2-1, the V gene TRBV14; 8 bases align to TRBD1. The CDR3 spans 12 residues. After removal of 3 bases from V and 9 bases from J, the junction contained 1 base not matched to a gene. Germline V gives CDR1 SGHDN, CDR2 FVKESK. The CDR3 coding sequence is TGTGCCAGCAGCCAGGACAGGGTTGAGCAGTTCTTC. Translation gives CASSQDRVEQFF. Drawing the rest from reference TRBV14 and TRBJ2-1, the complete variable domain is EAGVTQFPSHSVIEKGQTVTLRCDPISGHDNLYWYRRVMGKEIKFLLHFVKESKQDESGMPNNRFLAERTGGTYSTLKVQPAELEDSGVYFCASSQDRVEQFFGPGTRLTVL.

The V and J genes are TRBV7-9 and TRBJ2-2; no firm D call. The CDR3 spans 12 residues. Germline V gene data show CDR1 as SEHNR and CDR2 as FQNEAQ (reference sequence). Trimming shortened V by 5 bases and J by 3 bases, and 4 bases separated the two germline ends. DNA for the CDR3: TGTGCCAGCAGCGCCTACACCGGGGAGCTGTTTTTT. Translated, it gives CASSAYTGELFF.

This clonotype has more than one count but fewer than ten. This chain connects TRBV12-3 or TRBV12-4 to TRBJ1-5, with D unclear. V lost 5 bases and J lost 6, with 14 bases in between. This CDR3 has 14 amino acids. The CDR3 DNA is TGTGCCAGCAGTCCCGAAGGTTTTAGTCAGCCCCAGCATTTT. It encodes CASSPEGFSQPQHF.

This clonotype was picked up one time. V is TRBV7-9 and J is TRBJ2-2; unclear D gene. This CDR3 region has 15 residues. V shed 5 bases and J shed 3 bases, with 13 bases lying between them. The germline V gene encodes CDR1 SEHNR and CDR2 FQNEAQ (reference sequence). The CDR3 sequence is CASSHLQWHTGELFF. The CDR3 DNA is TGTGCCAGCAGCCATCTCCAATGGCACACCGGGGAGCTGTTTTTT.

This clonotype was counted only a few times. Here the CDR3 reads CSVDWASGTQYF. For the CDR3, the DNA is TGCAGCGTTGACTGGGCTAGCGGGACCCAGTACTTC. This chain links TRBV29-1 with TRBJ2-5, with 7 bases matching TRBD2. The ends lost 3 bases at V and 7 bases at J; junction bases unmatched: 5. The CDR3 totals 12 residues. Per germline, CDR1 SQVTM and CDR2 ANQGSEA.

The genes are TRBV20-1 and TRBJ1-4; D uncertain. Germline V gene data show CDR1 as DFQATT and CDR2 as SNEGSKA (reference sequence). Deletions cut 1 base from V and 8 bases from J, with 8 bases between. This CDR3 comprises 12 residues. CDR3 coding DNA: TGCAGTGCTAGAGGACAACAGGAAAAACTGTTTTTT. Its protein is CSARGQQEKLFF.

CDR3 coding DNA: TGCAGTGCTAGAGACTGGGAGGCGACAGGTGAGAGGACAGATACGCAGTATTTT. Its protein is CSARDWEATGERTDTQYF. V usage is TRBV20-1 and J usage is TRBJ2-3; D may match TRBD1 or TRBD2 (6 bases each). The V end was cut by 0 bases, the J end by 3 bases, with 22 bases between. CDR1 is DFQATT and CDR2 is SNEGSKA in the germline V gene (reference sequence). CDR3 length: 18 residues.

This rearrangement joins TRBV20-1 to TRBJ2-5; 7 bases agree with TRBD1. This CDR3 region has 15 residues. Per the germline V gene, CDR1 is DFQATT and CDR2 is SNEGSKA (reference sequence). The V and J ends lost 0 bases and 4 bases, in that order; junction bases with no gene match: 8. The CDR3 DNA reads TGCAGTGCTAGAGATGGTGCAGGGGGAGCAGAGACCCAGTACTTC. It translates to CSARDGAGGAETQYF.

The chain recombines TRBV7-8 with TRBJ1-1; D not certain. CDR3 size: 15 residues. Looked up from germline, CDR1 is SGHVS and CDR2 is FQNEAQ. V lost 5 bases and J lost 7, with 20 bases in between. The CDR3 nucleotides are TGTGCCAGCAGCCCAACCCCCGGGCGGGAAGGTGAAGCTTTCTTT. The encoded protein is CASSPTPGREGEAFF. Together with reference TRBV7-8 and TRBJ1-1, the CDR3 gives the full variable domain: GAGVSQSPRYKVAKRGQDVALRCDPISGHVSLFWYQQALGQGPEFLTYFQNEAQLDKSGLPSDRFFAERPEGSVSTLKIQRTQQEDSAVYLCASSPTPGREGEAFFGQGTRLTVV.

This chain connects TRBV29-1 to TRBJ2-1, with a tentative D call TRBD2 (6 bases). The CDR3 sequence is 16 residues long. Trimming removed 4 bases from V and 0 bases from J, with 16 bases in between. In germline, CDR1 is SQVTM, CDR2 ANQGSEA. CDR3 loop: CSVGGLRGSSYNEQFF. DNA for the CDR3: TGCAGCGTTGGCGGCCTTCGGGGGAGCTCCTACAATGAGCAGTTCTTC.

This chain joins TRBV3-1 and TRBJ2-1; 13 bases are a match to TRBD2. The CDR3 contains 17 residues. Germline V CDR1 and CDR2: LGHDT, YNNKEL (reference sequence). V dropped 4 bases and J dropped 4; count of bases not matched to a gene: 7. The CDR3 DNA reads TGTGCCAGCAGCCGAGGACTAGCGGGGGTTACTTACAATGAGCAGTTCTTC. Translated, it gives CASSRGLAGVTYNEQFF.

This clonotype has just a few counts. The V and J genes are TRBV6-1 and TRBJ1-1, with D unresolved. CDR3 length: 12 amino acids. CDR1 and CDR2 from the germline V gene are MNHNS and SASEGT. The V and J ends lost 4 bases and 1 base respectively, with 4 bases between them. CDR3 nucleotide sequence: TGTGCCAGCAGTGTAAAGAACACTGAAGCTTTCTTT. Encoded protein: CASSVKNTEAFF.

This chain joins TRBV20-1 and TRBJ2-2; TRBD1 matches 7 bases. The V segment lost 5 bases and the J segment 6 bases; nucleotides outside the gene matches: 6. This CDR3 spans 13 amino acids. CDR1 is DFQATT, CDR2 SNEGSKA, per germline (reference sequence). The CDR3 DNA is TGCAGTGCTTTGACAGGGAGAGCCGGGGAGCTGTTTTTT. It is translated as CSALTGRAGELFF.

The J gene is TRBJ1-1, the V gene TRBV7-3; no clear D gene. The CDR3 covers 15 residues. V lost 1 base, J lost 0 bases, and 9 bases lay in between. Germline CDR1 SGHTA, CDR2 FQGTGA. The CDR3 loop is CASSLIGRVNTEAFF. CDR3 in DNA: TGTGCCAGCAGCTTAATCGGTAGGGTGAACACTGAAGCTTTCTTT.